One T cell receptor (beta chain) is described in this entry. These data are taken from a study of technical replicates of blood from a handful of donors. The CDR3 has 15 residues. From germline, CDR1 is SGHTA and CDR2 FQGNSA. The junction had 6 bases not matched to a gene; V was cut back by 3 bases and J by 5 bases. Assay used: immunoSEQ multiplex PCR; TCRdb lists only in-frame clones, some missing. The table includes 55,000 to 65,000 clones, 80% to 95% detected once. This chain links TRBV7-2 with TRBJ2-7, with 11 bases identical to TRBD2. The sample consisted of PBMCs. The TCR was taken from a human donor in good health. Some clones in this sample may be carry-over from other donors' samples. CDR3 region: CASSFTSGSRNEQYF. CDR3 DNA sequence: TGTGCCAGCAGCTTTACTAGCGGGAGTCGCAACGAGCAGTACTTC.